This TCR beta chain was recorded in a study of immune heterogeneity within non-small cell lung tumors. Overall study context: A handful of squamous cell carcinomas, some 11 non-squamous carcinomas and 1 not otherwise specified made up the tumors.

Germline V CDR1 and CDR2: SGHRS, YFSETQ. Deletions cut 0 bases from V and 5 bases from J, with 6 bases between. This CDR3 has 12 amino acids. This clonotype is classed as medium-sized (0.01 to 0.1%). No antigen is known for it. It was a multiplex PCR that amplified TCR beta CDR3, with 32 V and 13 J primers. From the multiplex PCR reads, TCRdb called clonotypes with MiXCR, one entry per CDR3 protein. The sample shows 20,000 to 25,000 distinct CDR3 sequences, about 30% of them seen only once. Genomic DNA extracted from bulk tumor tissue served as template. A total of about 550 ng was used per sample. Every primary tumor yielded several biopsies, spaced far apart, that were taken during surgery. These patients got curative surgery after being newly diagnosed with untreated non-small cell lung cancer. Donors comprised newly diagnosed non-small cell lung cancer patients undergoing surgery with curative intent.

Study-level results: Identical dominant CDR3 beta clonotypes were found recurring across a patient's tumor sites, along with site-unique high-frequency clones.

This chain uses TRBV5-1 with TRBJ2-7; D gene unclear. The sequenced sample consisted of lung tumor tissue. This sequence originates from a man between 40 and 49 years old with non-small cell lung cancer. CDR3 protein: CASSLDQHEQYF. The DNA of the CDR3 is TGCGCCAGCAGCTTGGATCAGCACGAGCAGTACTTC.